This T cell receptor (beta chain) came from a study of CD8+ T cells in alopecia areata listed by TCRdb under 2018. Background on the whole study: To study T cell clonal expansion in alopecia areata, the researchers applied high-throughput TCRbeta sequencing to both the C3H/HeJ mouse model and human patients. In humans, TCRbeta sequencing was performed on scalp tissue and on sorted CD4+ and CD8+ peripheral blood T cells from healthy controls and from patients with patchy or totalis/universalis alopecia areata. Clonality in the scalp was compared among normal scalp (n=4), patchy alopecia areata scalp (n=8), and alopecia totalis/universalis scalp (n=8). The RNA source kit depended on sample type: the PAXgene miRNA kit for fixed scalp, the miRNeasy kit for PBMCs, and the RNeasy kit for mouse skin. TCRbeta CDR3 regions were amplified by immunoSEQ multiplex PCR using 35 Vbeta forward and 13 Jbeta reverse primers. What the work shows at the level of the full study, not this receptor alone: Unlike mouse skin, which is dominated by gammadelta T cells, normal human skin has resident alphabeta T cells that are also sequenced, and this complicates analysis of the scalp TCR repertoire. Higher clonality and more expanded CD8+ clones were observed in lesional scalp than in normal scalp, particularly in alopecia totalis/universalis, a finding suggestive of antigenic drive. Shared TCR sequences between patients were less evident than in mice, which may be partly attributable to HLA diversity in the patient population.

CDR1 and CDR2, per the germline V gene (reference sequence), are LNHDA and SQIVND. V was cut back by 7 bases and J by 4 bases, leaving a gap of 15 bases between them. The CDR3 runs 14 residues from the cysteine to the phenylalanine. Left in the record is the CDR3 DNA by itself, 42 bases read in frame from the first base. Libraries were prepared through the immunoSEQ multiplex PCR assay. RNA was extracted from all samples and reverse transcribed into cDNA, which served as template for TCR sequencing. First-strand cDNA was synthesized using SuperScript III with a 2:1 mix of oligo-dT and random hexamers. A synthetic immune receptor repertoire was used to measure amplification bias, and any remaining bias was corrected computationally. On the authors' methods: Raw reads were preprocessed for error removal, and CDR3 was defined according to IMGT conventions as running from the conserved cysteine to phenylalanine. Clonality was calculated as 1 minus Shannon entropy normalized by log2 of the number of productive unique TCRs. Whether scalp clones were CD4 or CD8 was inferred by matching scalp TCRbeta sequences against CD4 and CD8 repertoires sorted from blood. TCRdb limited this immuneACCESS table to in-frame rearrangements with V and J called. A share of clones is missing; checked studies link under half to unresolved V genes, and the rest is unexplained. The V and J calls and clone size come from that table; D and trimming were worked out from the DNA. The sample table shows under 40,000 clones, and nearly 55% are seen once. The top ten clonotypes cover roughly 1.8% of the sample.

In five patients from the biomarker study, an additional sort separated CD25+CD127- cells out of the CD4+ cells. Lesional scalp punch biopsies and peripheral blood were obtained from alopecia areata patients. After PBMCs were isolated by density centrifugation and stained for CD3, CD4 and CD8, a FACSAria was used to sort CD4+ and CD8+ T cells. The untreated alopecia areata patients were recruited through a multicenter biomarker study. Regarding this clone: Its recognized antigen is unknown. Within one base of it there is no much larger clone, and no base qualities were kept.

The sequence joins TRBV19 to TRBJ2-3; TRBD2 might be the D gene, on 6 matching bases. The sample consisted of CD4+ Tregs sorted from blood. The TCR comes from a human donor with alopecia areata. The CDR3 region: CASTSPGGADTQYF. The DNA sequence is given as TGTGCCAGTACGTCCCCCGGAGGGGCAGATACGCAGTATTTT.